This T cell receptor (beta chain) stems from a study of identical twins (TCRdb year 2016). About the investigation overall: To test whether fetal clonotypes persist, the study used deep sequencing on TCR alpha and beta repertoires from monozygotic twins, unrelated adults of various ages, and cord blood. To rule out contamination, replicate twin experiments were performed at different times with different library preparation protocols.

Library prep was done by 5' RACE. Sequencing instrument: Illumina HiSeq 2000. Template switching added a universal primer binding site, and the final cDNA carried a unique molecular identifier that allowed TCR cDNA molecules to be counted accurately. Specific primers in the conserved constant-segment region were used to synthesize first-strand cDNA for TCR alpha and beta chains. To control for contamination, every cDNA library was double barcoded, receiving both a SMART-Mk sample barcode and Illumina barcodes. TruSeq adapter sequences along with Illumina sample barcodes were introduced in two successive PCR steps. Sequencing of the TCR alpha and beta cDNA libraries was done on the Illumina HiSeq platform using custom primers. The published analysis was carried out like this. MiGEC was used to process raw reads and extract unique molecular identifiers, and MiXCR was used to find CDR3 positions. For each individual, recombination models were inferred using an EM algorithm with the repgenHMM and IGoR tools. Shared clonotype analysis was performed with the tcR package in R, normalizing sharing by the product of cloneset sizes. To study raw recombination free of thymic and clonal selection effects, out-of-frame nonproductive sequences were analyzed. TCRdb redid the processing of the public reads, applying fastp at Q25 and MiXCR, and retained in-frame beta chains. Each CDR3 protein gets just one entry, which takes the most common genes and DNA from the rows behind it. The V and J calls, along with clone size, are taken from TCRdb and not from the paper's own processing. This sample has some 210,000 distinct CDR3 sequences in its table, and approximately 16% of those were observed once. Clones ranked in the top ten supply 40% to 45% of the sample.

Every donor was a healthy Caucasian. Three pairs of female monozygotic twins, all aged about 18 to 30 years, made up the twin cohort. Positive isolation kits from Invitrogen were used to isolate CD4+ and CD8+ T cell populations. This clonotype was picked up a small number of times. No cognate antigen has been identified for it. The record has no base qualities; no much larger clone is one base away. Points the paper makes about the study in general: Out-of-frame TCR alpha sharing in monozygotic twins was systematically underestimated by recombination models, whereas sharing between unrelated individuals was in agreement with the recombination models. Compared with coincidental sharing between unrelated individuals, out-of-frame TCR alpha sequences shared between twins had an excess of sequences with low generation probability. Invariant T cells such as MAIT and iNKT could partly confound zero-insertion analyses, though diverse VJ usage argued against this for most clonotypes. Because the same donors could not be followed over many years, the conclusions depended on cross-sectional statistical analysis. Abundant cord blood beta clonotypes had fewer insertions, young adult naive repertoires showed a similar but weaker trend, and memory repertoires showed no such trend. A weaker excess of twin sharing was found in beta out-of-frame sequences because the signal-to-noise ratio was lowered by fewer shared sequences.

This sample was shared with a second study, whose subject was T cells expressing NK-cell markers. Drawing on the second study: Seven or eight donors provided sorted CD3+CD56+NKG2C+, CD3+CD56+NKG2C- and CD3+CD56-NKG2C+ T-cell subsets, whose TCR beta-chain repertoires were profiled. Among the eight sequenced donors, seven were HCMV-seropositive and one was HCMV-seronegative. In several experiments an anti-gammadeltaTCR antibody was added to restrict sorting to alphabetaTCR-expressing T cells. In six donors, the dominant CD3+CD56+NKG2C+ clonotypes were among the top 10 CD8+ clonotypes and accounted for roughly 1.0-7.0% of CD8+ T cells. Those dominant clonotypes were again the most abundant among CD3+CD56-NKG2C+ cells in a few donors, at about 25-65%. Whether the expanded NKG2C-expressing T cell clones were specific for HCMV antigens remained unclear. Randomly selected healthy volunteers, three men and five women, were used as the eight sequenced donors. A commercial ELISA kit detecting HCMV-specific IgG in serum was used to determine HCMV serostatus. Reads were demultiplexed and grouped by UMI with MIGEC, and clonotypes were assembled and quantified with MiTCR. To remove erroneous sequences, TCR cDNA sequences were retained only when supported by two or more reads. Downstream repertoire analysis used the tcR package, and clonotypes were matched across fractions by CDR3 nucleotide sequence plus V segment. VDJmatch was used to annotate antigen specificity against VDJdb, with one amino acid substitution in CDR3 allowed.

The receptor's source is a woman younger than 35 in good health. The source material was CD8+ T cells sorted from blood.

The CDR3 region reads CSARVGYEQYF. In nucleotides, the sequence is TGCAGTGCTAGGGTCGGCTACGAGCAGTACTTC. This chain joins TRBV20-1 to TRBJ2-7, with the identity of the D gene unclear. Deletion took 3 bases off V and 3 bases off J, with a span of 6 bases between the germline ends. The germline V gene (reference sequence) yields DFQATT for CDR1 and SNEGSKA for CDR2. Its CDR3 holds 11 amino acids, cysteine through phenylalanine. CDR3 DNA is the only sequence kept; it has 33 bases, read in frame from the first base.